A selection of T cell receptor beta chains follows, all from one sample in a study of cytomegalovirus exposure and HLA in healthy donors. The data were produced by immunoSEQ multiplex PCR, yet TCRdb's version contains in-frame clones alone and is incomplete. The data contain 210,000 or so clones, 76% of them singletons. The sample was PBMCs. These receptors were taken from a man younger than 35 in good health and CMV-seronegative. Each CDR3 is given with its conserved first and last residue. Each record gives: clone size, V gene, D gene, J gene, CDR3 DNA, CDR3 protein. The D gene is left open where the match is weak. Only some rows state a clone size, as once, few, many or a class for expanded clones.

NA	TRBV5-4	TRBD2	TRBJ2-3	TGTGCCAGCAGCTGGGACTACTCCACAGATACGCAGTATTTT	CASSWDYSTDTQYF
NA	TRBV15	NA	TRBJ2-2	TGTGCCACCAGCAGAGATCACAGGGTCTTGACCGGGGAGCTGTTTTTT	CATSRDHRVLTGELFF
NA	TRBV5-4	NA	TRBJ2-2	TGTGCCAGCAGCCCAAACGTCCCAGCAGGAATTGGCACCGGGGAGCTGTTTTTT	CASSPNVPAGIGTGELFF
NA	TRBV5-1	TRBD1	TRBJ2-2	TGCGCCAGCAGCTTGCCAGGGGGCATCACCGGGGAGCTGTTTTTT	CASSLPGGITGELFF
few	TRBV7-9	NA	TRBJ2-3	TGTGCCAGCAGCCCGCTAGCGTATTCGGAAACGCAGTATTTT	CASSPLAYSETQYF
NA	TRBV5-5	NA	TRBJ2-7	TGTGCCAGCAGAGCTGGACTGCCGGACTCCTACGAGCAGTACTTC	CASRAGLPDSYEQYF
NA	TRBV5-1	TRBD2	TRBJ2-7	TGCGCCAGCAGCCTAGGGCTAGCGGTCTCCTACGAGCAGTACTTC	CASSLGLAVSYEQYF
NA	TRBV10-2	NA	TRBJ2-2	TGCGCCAGCGGCGGGGGCGGGAGATCTAACACCGGGGAGCTGTTTTTT	CASGGGGRSNTGELFF
few	TRBV29-1	NA	TRBJ1-1	TGCAGCGTTCTTCCTTTATTGGACAGCACGGGCCCTGAAGCTTTCTTT	CSVLPLLDSTGPEAFF
NA	TRBV7-2	NA	TRBJ1-5	TGTGCCAGCAGCTTTTCGGTTTTGAATCAGCCCCAGCATTTT	CASSFSVLNQPQHF
NA	TRBV18	NA	TRBJ2-2	TGTGCCAGCTCACCACCGGCAGTCGGGGAGCTGTTTTTT	CASSPPAVGELFF
NA	TRBV10-3	TRBD1	TRBJ2-1	TGTGCCATCAGTGAGGACAGGGGCTACAATGAGCAGTTCTTC	CAISEDRGYNEQFF
once	TRBV25-1	TRBD2	TRBJ2-2	TGTGCCGTTAGCGGGAGGGCGGACGGGGAGCTGTTTTTT	CAVSGRADGELFF
NA	TRBV10-2	TRBD1	TRBJ1-1	TGCGCCAGCAGCGCCCAGGGGGCGCAGGGCACTGAAGCTTTCTTT	CASSAQGAQGTEAFF
NA	TRBV28	TRBD2	TRBJ2-7	TGTGCCAGCAGTCCCCCTAGCGGGAACTCCTACGAGCAGTACTTC	CASSPPSGNSYEQYF
NA	TRBV5-4	TRBD2	TRBJ2-1	TGTGCCAGCAGCTTGCCGGCTAGCGGGAGCAATGAGCAGTTCTTC	CASSLPASGSNEQFF
NA	TRBV4-2	TRBD1	TRBJ1-2	TGTGCCAGCAGCCAAGATGTAACAGGGGGAGGCTACACCTTC	CASSQDVTGGGYTF
NA	TRBV5-1	NA	TRBJ2-1	TGCGCCAGCAGCTCTGCTATGACAAGCTCCTACAATGAGCAGTTCTTC	CASSSAMTSSYNEQFF
NA	TRBV5-1	TRBD2	TRBJ2-5	TGCGCCAGCAGCCCCAACCGGGGACTAGCGGAAGAGACCCAGTACTTC	CASSPNRGLAEETQYF
NA	TRBV7-2	NA	TRBJ1-2	TGTGCCAGCAGCTTAGGACACAGAAACTATGGCTACACCTTC	CASSLGHRNYGYTF
NA	TRBV21-1	NA	TRBJ2-1	TGTGCCAGCAGCGACCAGTCTAGCGGGACCAAATCCTACAATGAGCAGTTCTTC	CASSDQSSGTKSYNEQFF
NA	TRBV30	NA	TRBJ2-2	TGTGCCTGGAGCCGTCCCGGGGAGCTGTTTTTT	CAWSRPGELFF
NA	TRBV7-3	NA	TRBJ1-1	TGTGCCAGCAGCTTAGGGCGGACAAACACTGAAGCTTTCTTT	CASSLGRTNTEAFF
NA	TRBV28	TRBD1	TRBJ1-1	TGTGCCAGCAGTTTACCGACAGGGGTAACTGAAGCTTTCTTT	CASSLPTGVTEAFF
once	TRBV6-5	NA	TRBJ1-1	TGTGCCAGCACCCTCGGGGGGATATCTACTGAAGCTTTCTTT	CASTLGGISTEAFF
NA	TRBV7-9	NA	TRBJ2-1	TGTGCCAGCAGCCTTGGCCTAGTGAGGGAGCAGTTCTTC	CASSLGLVREQFF
NA	TRBV6-6	NA	TRBJ1-5	TGTGCCAGCAGTTACGAGGGTCAGCCCCAGCATTTT	CASSYEGQPQHF
once	TRBV29-1	NA	TRBJ2-2	TGCAGCGCTGGCGAGGGAGACACCGGGGAGCTGTTTTTT	CSAGEGDTGELFF
NA	TRBV19	NA	TRBJ2-1	TGTGCCAGTAGTATCGAGGTGAGGAGGGAAATAAGAAATGAGCAGTTCTTC	CASSIEVRREIRNEQFF
NA	TRBV5-1	NA	TRBJ1-1	TGCGCCAGCAGCTTGGTAGCGGGGGTGGCGGGGGATGAAGCTTTCTTT	CASSLVAGVAGDEAFF
NA	TRBV2	TRBD2	TRBJ2-7	TGTGCCAGCATCGGGGGACTAGGCGATCACGAGCAGTACTTC	CASIGGLGDHEQYF
NA	TRBV4-1	TRBD1	TRBJ2-2	TGCGCCAGCAGCCCCGTTGGGACAGCAATGTACACCGGGGAGCTGTTTTTT	CASSPVGTAMYTGELFF
NA	TRBV18	NA	TRBJ1-2	TGTGCCAGCTCACCAACCAACTACCTCAATGGCTACACCTTC	CASSPTNYLNGYTF
NA	TRBV12-2	NA	TRBJ1-4	TGTGCAAGTCGCTTGTTATACCCTACAGGGAAAAAACTGTTTTTT	CASRLLYPTGKKLFF
NA	TRBV19	TRBD2	TRBJ2-3	TGTGCCTCCTCCCGCGGGGGAAGCACAGATACGCAGTATTTT	CASSRGGSTDTQYF
NA	TRBV15	TRBD2	TRBJ2-1	TGTGCCACCAGCAGAGATGTTAAAACTAGCGGGAGATGGAATGAGCAGTTCTTC	CATSRDVKTSGRWNEQFF
NA	TRBV4-2	TRBD2	TRBJ2-3	TGTGCCAGCAGAGGACCGGGACTAGTATCAGATACGCAGTATTTT	CASRGPGLVSDTQYF
NA	TRBV5-1	NA	TRBJ2-2	TGCGCCAGCAGCCTCAACTCGGGCACCGGGGAGCTGTTTTTT	CASSLNSGTGELFF
NA	TRBV20-1	NA	TRBJ2-3	TGCAGTGCTACCAACACAGATACGCAGTATTTT	CSATNTDTQYF
NA	TRBV4-1	TRBD1	TRBJ1-5	TGCGCCAGCAGCCGGACGACAGGGGTTCGGAATCAGCCCCAGCATTTT	CASSRTTGVRNQPQHF
NA	TRBV29-1	TRBD2	TRBJ2-1	TGCAGCGTTGAGGGATTAGCGGGAGGGAGGGGCAATGAGCAGTTCTTC	CSVEGLAGGRGNEQFF
NA	TRBV7-9	TRBD2	TRBJ2-1	TGTGCCAGCAGCCCTGGGGGGGGCAGACTAGCGGGAGTTTTTGATGAGCAGTTCTTC	CASSPGGGRLAGVFDEQFF
once	TRBV27	NA	TRBJ1-2	TGTGCCAGCAGCTCGGGGGGGGCAGGGTATGGCTACACCTTC	CASSSGGAGYGYTF
NA	TRBV6-1	TRBD2	TRBJ2-2	TGTGCCAGCTCGGGACTAGCGGAAACCGGGGAGCTGTTTTTT	CASSGLAETGELFF
few	TRBV19	NA	TRBJ2-2	TGTGCCAGTAGTAGGGAGTACGGGACACGGAATCTCGGGGAGCTGTTTTTT	CASSREYGTRNLGELFF
NA	TRBV9	TRBD1	TRBJ1-4	TGTGCCAGAAGACAGGGCGCTACTAATGAAAAACTGTTTTTT	CARRQGATNEKLFF
NA	TRBV7-3	NA	TRBJ2-7	TGTGCCAGCAGCCCATCGGGGGACTCCTACGAGCAGTACTTC	CASSPSGDSYEQYF
NA	TRBV5-6	TRBD1	TRBJ1-6	TGTGCCAGCAGCCCACGGGACAGGGTTGATTGGAATTCACCCCTCCACTTT	CASSPRDRVDWNSPLHF
few	TRBV5-1	NA	TRBJ1-2	TGCGCCAGCAGCTTGGGGGGACACGAAAGCTATGGCTACACCTTC	CASSLGGHESYGYTF